This TCR beta chain was identified in a study of CD8+ T cells in alopecia areata. Reverse transcription of extracted RNA yielded cDNA, which provided the sequencing template. TCRdb's table, derived via immunoSEQ multiplex PCR, lists solely in-frame clones and lacks some. The data show 150,000 to 200,000 clones, about 65% seen once. As for treatment: oral pan-JAK inhibitor, 5-10 mg twice daily. J gave up 5 bases and V 7 bases, and 0 bases lay outside the gene matches. Germline V CDR1 and CDR2: SGHRS, YFSETQ. There are 13 residues in the CDR3. This receptor was taken from a human donor with alopecia areata. This chain joins TRBV5-1 and TRBJ2-2; 12 nucleotides match TRBD2. The material sequenced was CD4+ T cells sorted from blood, taken around week 50, from a patient treated with tofacitinib. The CDR3 spells CASGLAGTGELFF. The CDR3 region has the DNA TGCGCCAGCGGACTAGCGGGGACCGGGGAGCTGTTTTTT.